Shown below are 14 T cell receptor beta chains from a single sample sequenced in a study of shared clonotypes between healthy human individuals. Positive CCR7 selection of CD45RO-negative cells yielded the naive CD8 cells, and terminally differentiated effector memory CD45RA+ cells were excluded. Generated by immunoSEQ multiplex PCR, the TCRdb table keeps only in-frame clones and is missing some. Of roughly 2,000,000 clones listed, about 95% are singletons. Specimen: naive CD8+ T cells sorted from blood. Receptors were obtained from a man younger than 30 in good health.

A word on this clone: Other nucleotide sequences from this sample produce the same CDR3. This CDR3 is CASSSLAGDYEQYF. The CDR3 DNA follows: TGCGCCAGCAGCTCCCTAGCGGGGGACTACGAGCAGTACTTC. This rearrangement joins TRBV5-1 to TRBJ2-7; 10 bases fit TRBD2. Germline CDR1 SGHRS, CDR2 YFSETQ. The CDR3 runs to 14 residues. V dropped 3 bases and J dropped 3; count of bases not matched to a gene: 3.

Only a few counts were recorded for this clone. This same CDR3 is encoded by further DNA sequences in the sample. This chain joins TRBV2 and TRBJ1-6; D is unresolved. Germline V gene sequence: CDR1 SNHLY, CDR2 FYNNEI. This CDR3 comprises 12 residues. Trimming stripped 6 bases from V and 7 bases from J, with 7 bases between. CDR3 nucleotide sequence: TGTGCCAGCAGGGGTGGGAATTCACCCCTCCACTTT. Translation: CASRGGNSPLHF.

Comments on this clone: A read error may produce the germline difference seen at one junction end. This chain uses TRBV7-7 with TRBJ1-1; 9 bases fit TRBD1. The germline gives CDR1 SSHAT, CDR2 FNYEAQ (reference sequence). CDR3 length equals 17 residues. As DNA, the CDR3 is TGTGCTAGCAGGCCAACAGGGGGCACCTCTAGCTTAACTGAAGCTTTCTTT. It specifies CASRPTGGTSSLTEAFF.

As DNA, the CDR3 is TGTGCCAGCAGCGCCAGCGTTAGCGGGCCAGTTGACAATGAGCAGTTCTTC. Amino acids: CASSASVSGPVDNEQFF. The chain carries TRBV9 and TRBJ2-1; the match to TRBD2 covers 7 bases. This CDR3 has 17 amino acids. Germline V lookup: CDR1 SGDLS, CDR2 YYNGEE. J was trimmed by 5 bases and V by 3 bases; bases with no gene match: 14. Full variable domain (remainder filled in from reference TRBV9 and TRBJ2-1): DSGVTQTPKHLITATGQRVTLRCSPRSGDLSVYWYQQSLDQGLQFLIQYYNGEERAKGNILERFSAQQFPDLHSELNLSSLELGDSALYFCASSASVSGPVDNEQFFGPGTRLTVL.

CDR3 sequence (DNA): TGTGCCAGCAGCTCCGCCCCCTCGTTCCGGGAGACCCAGTACTTC. This sequence encodes CASSSAPSFRETQYF. The V and J genes are TRBV11-2 and TRBJ2-5; D is ambiguous. Germline values: CDR1 SGHAT, CDR2 FQNNGV. V was pared by 4 bases and J by 5 bases, with 17 bases between. The CDR3 consists of 15 residues.

The V call is TRBV6-5, the J call TRBJ2-1; TRBD2 aligns across 9 bases. Germline V CDR1 and CDR2: MNHEY, SVGAGI. This CDR3 comprises 15 residues. The V segment lost 2 bases and the J segment 5 bases; nucleotides outside the gene matches: 4. CDR3 sequence: CASSYDGGRDNEQFF. In DNA, the CDR3 is TGTGCCAGCAGTTACGATGGCGGGAGGGACAATGAGCAGTTCTTC.

This chain uses TRBV6-1 with TRBJ1-1, with D perhaps matching TRBD1 (6 bases). CDR1 is MNHNS and CDR2 is SASEGT in the germline V gene. There are 14 residues in the CDR3. V was cut by 4 bases and J by 1 base, with 10 bases left in between. CDR3 coding DNA: TGTGCCAGCAGTGGCCGCAGGGGGAACACTGAAGCTTTCTTT. This translates into CASSGRRGNTEAFF.

This sequence joins TRBV5-5 and TRBJ2-7; D may correspond to TRBD1 or TRBD2 (5 bases each). Trimming removed 0 bases from V and 3 bases from J, with 13 bases in between. In germline, CDR1 is SGHKS, CDR2 YYEKEE (reference sequence). CDR3 size: 15 residues. The CDR3: CASSLVRQGDYEQYF. DNA for the CDR3: TGTGCCAGCAGCTTGGTCCGGCAGGGAGACTACGAGCAGTACTTC.

This chain connects TRBV6-1 to TRBJ1-3; a possible D gene is TRBD1 (5 bases). Trimming stripped 5 bases from V and 0 bases from J, with 11 bases between. The CDR3 has 15 residues. Germline V lookup: CDR1 MNHNS, CDR2 SASEGT. This chain's CDR3 is CASSQDRSSGNTIYF. The CDR3 region has the DNA TGTGCCAGCAGTCAAGACAGATCCTCTGGAAACACCATATATTTT.

This chain joins TRBV7-9 and TRBJ1-2; 7 nucleotides align to TRBD1. Germline-derived CDR1 and CDR2 are SEHNR and FQNEAQ (reference sequence). V gave up 5 bases and J gave up 0 bases; unmatched junction bases: 3. The CDR3 contains 14 residues. The CDR3 DNA reads TGTGCCAGCAGCGGACAGGAGACTAACTATGGCTACACCTTC. Translated, it gives CASSGQETNYGYTF.

The chain uses TRBV6-5 and TRBJ2-7; 8 bases match TRBD1. V shed 4 bases and J 7 bases; nucleotides not matched to a gene: 3. The CDR3 has 12 residues. Germline V gene sequence: CDR1 MNHEY, CDR2 SVGAGI. In DNA form, the CDR3 reads TGTGCCAGCAGTTCAGGGGGCAGGGAGCAGTACTTC. Residues: CASSSGGREQYF.

This rearrangement joins TRBV7-9 to TRBJ2-7; D gene unclear. Trimming took 4 bases from V and 0 from J, leaving 7 bases between them. Germline V lookup: CDR1 SEHNR, CDR2 FQNEAQ (reference sequence). The CDR3 has 13 amino acids. The CDR3 loop is CASSSSLSYEQYF. The CDR3 nucleotides are TGTGCCAGCAGCTCGAGCCTCTCCTACGAGCAGTACTTC.

Regarding this clone: The identical CDR3 is also encoded by other nucleotide sequences in the sample. The chain combines TRBV7-9 with TRBJ2-7; 11 nucleotides align to TRBD2. This CDR3 is 14 amino acids long. CDR1 and CDR2 (germline): SEHNR, FQNEAQ (reference sequence). J gave up 5 bases and V 4 bases, and 4 bases lay outside the gene matches. CDR3 region: CASSSGLAGNEQYF. CDR3 coding DNA: TGTGCCAGCAGCTCCGGACTAGCGGGTAACGAGCAGTACTTC.

The CDR3, as DNA: TGCGCCAGCAGCTTGGTTTCAGGGGTCCCCTACGAGCAGTACTTC. Translated, it gives CASSLVSGVPYEQYF. The chain carries TRBV5-1 and TRBJ2-7; possible D gene TRBD1, 6 bases. Germline-derived CDR1 and CDR2 are SGHRS and YFSETQ. The CDR3 spans 15 residues. Trimming removed 0 bases at V and 2 bases at J, with 12 bases between.